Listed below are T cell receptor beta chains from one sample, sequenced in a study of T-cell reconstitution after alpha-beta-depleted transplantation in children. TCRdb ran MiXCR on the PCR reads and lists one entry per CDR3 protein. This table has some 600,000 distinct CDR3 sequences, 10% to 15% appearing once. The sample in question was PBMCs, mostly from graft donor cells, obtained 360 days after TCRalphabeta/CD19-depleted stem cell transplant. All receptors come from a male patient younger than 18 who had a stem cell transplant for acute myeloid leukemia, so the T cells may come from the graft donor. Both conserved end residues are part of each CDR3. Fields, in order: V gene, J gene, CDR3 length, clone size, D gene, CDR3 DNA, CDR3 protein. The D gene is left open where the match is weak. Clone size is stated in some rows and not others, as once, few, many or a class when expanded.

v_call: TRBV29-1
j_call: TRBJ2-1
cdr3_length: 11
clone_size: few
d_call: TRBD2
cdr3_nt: TGCAGCGGTAAACTAGCGGCCCAGCAGTTCTTC
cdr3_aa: CSGKLAAQQFF

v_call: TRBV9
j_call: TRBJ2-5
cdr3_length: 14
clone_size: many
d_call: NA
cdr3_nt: TGTGCCAGCAGCGTAGGAGAAGATAAAGAGACCCAGTACTTC
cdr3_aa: CASSVGEDKETQYF

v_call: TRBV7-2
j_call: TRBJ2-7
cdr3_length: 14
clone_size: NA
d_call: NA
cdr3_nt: TGTGCCAGCAGCTGGCACAGGCCTACGGGTGAGCAGTACTTC
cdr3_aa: CASSWHRPTGEQYF

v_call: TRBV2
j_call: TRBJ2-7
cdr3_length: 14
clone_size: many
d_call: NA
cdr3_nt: TGTGCCAGCAGTGACGAGGCAGGGGCGAGGGAGCAGTACTTC
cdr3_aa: CASSDEAGAREQYF

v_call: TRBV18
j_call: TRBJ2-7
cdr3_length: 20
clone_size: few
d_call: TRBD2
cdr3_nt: TGTGCCAGCTCCGTCGCCGGGACTAGCGGGAGGAAGGGTAGGACCTACGAGCAGTACTTC
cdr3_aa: CASSVAGTSGRKGRTYEQYF

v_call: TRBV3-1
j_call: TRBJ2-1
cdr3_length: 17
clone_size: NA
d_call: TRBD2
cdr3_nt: TGTGCCAGCAGCCAAGATGCGGTAGCGGGAGCCTACAATGAGCAGTTCTTC
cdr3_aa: CASSQDAVAGAYNEQFF

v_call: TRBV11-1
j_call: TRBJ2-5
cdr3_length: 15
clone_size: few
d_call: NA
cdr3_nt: TGTGCCAGCAGCTTATTGGACTTGGGACAAGAGACCCAGTACTTC
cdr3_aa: CASSLLDLGQETQYF

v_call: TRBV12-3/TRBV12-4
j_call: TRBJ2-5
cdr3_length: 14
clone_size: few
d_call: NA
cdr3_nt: TGTGCCAGCAGTTTAGGAGGCCGGACGGAGACCCAGTACTTC
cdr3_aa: CASSLGGRTETQYF

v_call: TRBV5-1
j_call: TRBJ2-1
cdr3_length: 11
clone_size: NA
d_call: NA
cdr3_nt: TGCGCCAGCAGTAATGGGGATGAGCAGTTCTTC
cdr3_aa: CASSNGDEQFF

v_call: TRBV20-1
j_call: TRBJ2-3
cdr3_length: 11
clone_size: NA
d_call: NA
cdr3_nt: TGCAGTGCTAACAGCGCAGATACGCAGTATTTT
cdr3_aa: CSANSADTQYF

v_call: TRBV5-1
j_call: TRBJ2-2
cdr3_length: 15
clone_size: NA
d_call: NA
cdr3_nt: TGCGCCAGCAGCTTGGCCGTCTCAAACACCGGGGAGCTGTTTTTT
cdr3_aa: CASSLAVSNTGELFF

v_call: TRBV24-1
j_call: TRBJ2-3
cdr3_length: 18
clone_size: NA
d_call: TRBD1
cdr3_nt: TGTGCCACCAGTGACCCGGGGGACAGGGGGCGTTTCGCAGATACGCAGTATTTT
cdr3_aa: CATSDPGDRGRFADTQYF

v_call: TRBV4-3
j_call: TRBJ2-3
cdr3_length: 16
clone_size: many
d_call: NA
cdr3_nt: TGCGCCAGCAGCCAACAGACAGCCGCTAGCACAGATACGCAGTATTTT
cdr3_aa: CASSQQTAASTDTQYF

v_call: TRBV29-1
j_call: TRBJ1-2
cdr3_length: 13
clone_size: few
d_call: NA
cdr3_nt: TGCAGCGTTGGGGGACCGGGGGACTATGGCTACACCTTC
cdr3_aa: CSVGGPGDYGYTF

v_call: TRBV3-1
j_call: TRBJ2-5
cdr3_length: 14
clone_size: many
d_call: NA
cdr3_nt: TGTGCCAGCAGCCAAGATCCTAGGTCTTTGGCCCAGTACTTC
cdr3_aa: CASSQDPRSLAQYF

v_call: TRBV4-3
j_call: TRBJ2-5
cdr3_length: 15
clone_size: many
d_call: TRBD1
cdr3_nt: TGCGCCAGCAGCCAAGGAAACAGGGGCGGGGAGACCCAGTACTTC
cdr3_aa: CASSQGNRGGETQYF

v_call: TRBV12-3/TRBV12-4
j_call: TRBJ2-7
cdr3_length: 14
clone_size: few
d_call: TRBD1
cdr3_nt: TGTGCCAGCAGTTTTCGTGACAGGGACTACGAGCAGTACTTC
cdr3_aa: CASSFRDRDYEQYF

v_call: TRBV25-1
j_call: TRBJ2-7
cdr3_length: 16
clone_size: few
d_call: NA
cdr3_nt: TGTGCCAGCAGTCCCCCGCAGTCCCACGCCTCCTACGAGCAGTACTTC
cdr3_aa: CASSPPQSHASYEQYF

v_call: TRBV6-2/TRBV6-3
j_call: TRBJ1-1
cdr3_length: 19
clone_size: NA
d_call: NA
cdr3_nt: TGTGCCAGCAGTTACTCGCTTCGATTGACCGTCCCCATGAACACTGAAGCTTTCTTT
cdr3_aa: CASSYSLRLTVPMNTEAFF

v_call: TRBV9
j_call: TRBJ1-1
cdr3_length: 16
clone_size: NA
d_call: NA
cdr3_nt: TGTGCCAGCAGCCCGCCCCCATCTAGGGGTCAAACTGAAGCTTTCTTT
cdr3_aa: CASSPPPSRGQTEAFF

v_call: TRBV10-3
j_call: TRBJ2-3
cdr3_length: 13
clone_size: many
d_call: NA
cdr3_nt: TGTGCCATCAGTGAGTCGGGCACAGATACGCAGTATTTT
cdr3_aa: CAISESGTDTQYF

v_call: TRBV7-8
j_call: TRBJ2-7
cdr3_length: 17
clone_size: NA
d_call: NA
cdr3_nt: TGTGCCAGCAGCTTAGCACATAGACTTGACGGGTTTTACGAGCAGTACTTC
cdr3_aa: CASSLAHRLDGFYEQYF

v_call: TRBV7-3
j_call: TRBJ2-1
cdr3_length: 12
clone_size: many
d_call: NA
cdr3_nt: TGTGCCAGCAGCTCCTCAGCAAATGAGCAGTTCTTC
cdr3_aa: CASSSSANEQFF

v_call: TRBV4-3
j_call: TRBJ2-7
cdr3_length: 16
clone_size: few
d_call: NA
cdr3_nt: TGCGCCAGCAGCCAAGATCTAGGGCAGCCTATCTACGAGCAGTACTTC
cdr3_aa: CASSQDLGQPIYEQYF

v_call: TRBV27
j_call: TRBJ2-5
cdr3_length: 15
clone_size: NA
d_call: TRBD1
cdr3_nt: TGTGCCAGCAGTTCAAGACAGGGGGAGGCAAAGACCCAGTACTTC
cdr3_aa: CASSSRQGEAKTQYF

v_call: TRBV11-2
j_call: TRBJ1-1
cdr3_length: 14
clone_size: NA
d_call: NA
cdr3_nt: TGTGCCAGCAGCTTAGGGGTGATGAACACTGAAGCTTTCTTT
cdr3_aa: CASSLGVMNTEAFF

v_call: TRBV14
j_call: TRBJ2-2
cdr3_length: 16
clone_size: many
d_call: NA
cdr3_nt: TGTGCCAGCAGCCCTTGGACAGTCCTCGACACCGGGGAGCTGTTTTTT
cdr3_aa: CASSPWTVLDTGELFF

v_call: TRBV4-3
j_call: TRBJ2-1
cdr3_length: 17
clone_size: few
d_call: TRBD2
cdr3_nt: TGCGCCAGCAGCCAACTGCTAAGCGGGAGCTCCTACAATGAGCAGTTCTTC
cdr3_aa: CASSQLLSGSSYNEQFF

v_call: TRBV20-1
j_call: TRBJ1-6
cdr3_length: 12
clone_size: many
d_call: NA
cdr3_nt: TGCAGTGCTTTTTCAGGGAATTCACCCCTCCACTTT
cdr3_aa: CSAFSGNSPLHF

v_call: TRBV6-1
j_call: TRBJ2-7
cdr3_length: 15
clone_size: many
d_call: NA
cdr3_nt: TGTGCCAGCACCGACCGGGGCAGCTACTTCTACGAGCAGTACTTC
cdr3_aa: CASTDRGSYFYEQYF

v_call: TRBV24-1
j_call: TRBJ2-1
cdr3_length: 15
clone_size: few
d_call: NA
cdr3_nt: TGTGCCACCAGTGATTTGCAGGGACAATACAATGAGCAGTTCTTC
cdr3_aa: CATSDLQGQYNEQFF

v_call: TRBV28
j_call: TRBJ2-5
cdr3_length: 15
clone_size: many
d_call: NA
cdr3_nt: TGTGCCAGCAGTTTACGAGTAGCGGCCCAAGAGACCCAGTACTTC
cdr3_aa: CASSLRVAAQETQYF

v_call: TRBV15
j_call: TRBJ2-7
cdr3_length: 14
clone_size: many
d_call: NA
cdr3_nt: TGTGCCACCAGCTATGGACAGTGGACCTACGAGCAGTACTTC
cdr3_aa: CATSYGQWTYEQYF

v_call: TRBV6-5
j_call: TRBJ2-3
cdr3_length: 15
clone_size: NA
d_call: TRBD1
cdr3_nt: TGTGCCAGCAGTTACTCCACAGGGGTCACAGATACGCAGTATTTT
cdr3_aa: CASSYSTGVTDTQYF

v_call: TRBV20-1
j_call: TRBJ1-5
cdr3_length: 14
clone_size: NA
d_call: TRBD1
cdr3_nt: TGCAGTGCTGGTGAGACAGGGGGAAATCAGCCCCAGCATTTT
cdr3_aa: CSAGETGGNQPQHF

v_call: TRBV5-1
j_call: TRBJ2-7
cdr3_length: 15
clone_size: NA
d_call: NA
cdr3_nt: TGCGCCAGCAGGCAGAAAGCCTATCCATCCTACGAGCAGTACTTC
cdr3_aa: CASRQKAYPSYEQYF

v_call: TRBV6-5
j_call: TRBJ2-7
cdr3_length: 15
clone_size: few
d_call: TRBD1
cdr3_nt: TGTGCCAGCAGATCCTCCGGGACAGGAACCTTTAAGCAGTACTTC
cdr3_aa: CASRSSGTGTFKQYF

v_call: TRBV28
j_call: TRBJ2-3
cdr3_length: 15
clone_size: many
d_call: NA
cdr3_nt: TGTGCCAGCAGTTTACGCGGGGATAGCACAGATACGCAGTATTTT
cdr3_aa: CASSLRGDSTDTQYF

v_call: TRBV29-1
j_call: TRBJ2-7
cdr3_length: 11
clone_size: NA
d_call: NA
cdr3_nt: TGCAGCCCACTCTTCGGTGACGAGCAGTACTTC
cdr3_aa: CSPLFGDEQYF

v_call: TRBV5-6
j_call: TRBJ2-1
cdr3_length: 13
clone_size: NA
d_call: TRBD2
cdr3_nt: TGTGCCAGCAGCATGGGACTAAACAATGAGCAGTTCTTC
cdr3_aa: CASSMGLNNEQFF

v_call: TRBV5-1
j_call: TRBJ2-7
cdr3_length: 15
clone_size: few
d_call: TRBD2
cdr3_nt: TGCGCCAGCAGCGGCGGGGGAGCGCATTCCTACGAGCAGTACTTC
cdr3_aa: CASSGGGAHSYEQYF

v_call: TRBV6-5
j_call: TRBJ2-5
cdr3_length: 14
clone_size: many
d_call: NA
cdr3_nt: TGTGCCAGCAGTTATATCAGTACTCAAGAGACCCAGTACTTC
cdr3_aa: CASSYISTQETQYF

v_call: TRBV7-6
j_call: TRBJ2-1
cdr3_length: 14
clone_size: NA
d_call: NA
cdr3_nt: TGTGCCAGCACGGAGGGGCCACCAGCAGTAATAAAGTTCTTC
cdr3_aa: CASTEGPPAVIKFF

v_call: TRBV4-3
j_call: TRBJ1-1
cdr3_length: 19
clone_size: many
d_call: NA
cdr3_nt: TGCGCCAGCAGCCAAGATCTCCTTGGGGGCCTCTTAGAGGGGACTGAAGCTTTCTTT
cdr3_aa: CASSQDLLGGLLEGTEAFF

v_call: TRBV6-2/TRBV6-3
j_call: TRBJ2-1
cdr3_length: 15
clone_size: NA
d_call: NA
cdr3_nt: TGTGCCAGCAGTTACCTAGGACTAAATTATAACGAGCAGTTCTTC
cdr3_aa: CASSYLGLNYNEQFF

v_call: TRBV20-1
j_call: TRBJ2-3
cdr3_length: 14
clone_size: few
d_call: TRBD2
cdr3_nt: TGCAGTGCTTTCCCTAGCGGGAGCACAGATACGCAGTATTTT
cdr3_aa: CSAFPSGSTDTQYF

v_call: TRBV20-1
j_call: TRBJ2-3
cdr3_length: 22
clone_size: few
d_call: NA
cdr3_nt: TGCAGTGCTAGAGATGACCTTCCTAGTTCCCCGGACTCGCTACTCCCCACAGATACGCAGTATTTT
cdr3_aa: CSARDDLPSSPDSLLPTDTQYF

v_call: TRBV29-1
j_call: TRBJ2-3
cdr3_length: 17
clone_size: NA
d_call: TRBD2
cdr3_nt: TGCAGCGTTGAAGATGCTAGCGGGAGTACTAGCACAGATACGCAGTATTTT
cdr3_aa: CSVEDASGSTSTDTQYF

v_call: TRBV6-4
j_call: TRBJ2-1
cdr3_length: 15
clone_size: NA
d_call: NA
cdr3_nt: TGTGCCAGCAGCGGATGGTTGCAGGGTATTGAGGAGCAGTTCTTC
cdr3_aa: CASSGWLQGIEEQFF

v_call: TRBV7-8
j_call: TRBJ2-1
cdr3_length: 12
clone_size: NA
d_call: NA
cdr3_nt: TGTGCCAGCACCCCGGGCTACAATGAGCAGTTCTTC
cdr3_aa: CASTPGYNEQFF

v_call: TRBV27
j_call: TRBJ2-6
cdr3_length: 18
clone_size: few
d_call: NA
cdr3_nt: TGTGCCAGCAGTTTCGGCGGGTTACCCCTCTCTGGGGCCAACGTCCTGACTTTC
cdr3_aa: CASSFGGLPLSGANVLTF

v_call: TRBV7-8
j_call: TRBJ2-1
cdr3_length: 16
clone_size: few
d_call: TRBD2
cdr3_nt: TGTGCCAGCAGCTTAGCAGAATTCCTCGGGGGGAATGAGCAGTTCTTC
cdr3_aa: CASSLAEFLGGNEQFF

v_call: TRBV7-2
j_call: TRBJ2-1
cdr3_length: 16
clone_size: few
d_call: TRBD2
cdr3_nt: TGTGCCAGCAGCTTAGACCCAGCGGGATCATACAATGAGCAGTTCTTC
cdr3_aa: CASSLDPAGSYNEQFF

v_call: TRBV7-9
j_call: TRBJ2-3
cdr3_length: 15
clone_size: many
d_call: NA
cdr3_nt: TGTGCCAGCAGCGTTACAGGGTCCGGCACAGATACGCAGTATTTT
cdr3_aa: CASSVTGSGTDTQYF

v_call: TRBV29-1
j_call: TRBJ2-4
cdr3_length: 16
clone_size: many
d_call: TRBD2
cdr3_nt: TGCAGCGTTCTGGGACTAGCGGGACTATCCAAAAACATTCAGTACTTC
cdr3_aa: CSVLGLAGLSKNIQYF